The 19 T cell receptor beta chains below were found in one sample sequenced in a study of cytomegalovirus exposure and HLA in healthy donors. Primers for the PCR totalled 60 Vbeta and 13 Jbeta. Clones were read by immunoSEQ multiplex PCR, and TCRdb kept only the in-frame ones, dropping some. The sample totals just over 150,000 clones. The specimen sequenced was PBMCs. The receptors stem from a woman in her fifties or sixties in good health and CMV-seronegative.

This chain joins TRBV13 and TRBJ1-4, with D maybe TRBD1 (6 bases). Per germline, CDR1 PRHDT and CDR2 FYEKMQ (reference sequence). The CDR3 is 14 residues long. Deletions cut 4 bases from V and 3 bases from J, with 9 bases between. The DNA of the CDR3 is TGTGCCAGCAGCTCGCGACAGGCTAATGAAAAACTGTTTTTT. Translation gives CASSSRQANEKLFF.

V and J are TRBV7-2 and TRBJ2-3; D is undetermined. This CDR3 comprises 13 residues. V dropped 1 base and J dropped 2 bases, with 4 bases sitting between them. Looked up from germline, CDR1 is SGHTA and CDR2 is FQGNSA. CDR3 nucleotides: TGTGCCAGCAGCTTAGGCGTCACAGATACGCAGTATTTT. This encodes CASSLGVTDTQYF.

The chain couples TRBV15 to TRBJ2-7, with D unclear. The CDR3 extends over 15 amino acids. The V end was cut by 6 bases, the J end by 0 bases, with 15 bases between. CDR1 is LNHNV, CDR2 YYDKDF, per germline (reference sequence). CDR3 residues: CATRHGQASSYEQYF. CDR3 DNA sequence: TGTGCCACCAGACATGGGCAGGCGAGCTCCTACGAGCAGTACTTC.

The chain joins TRBV2 to TRBJ1-5, with 9 nucleotides matching TRBD1. The V gene's germline CDR1 is SNHLY and CDR2 FYNNEI. Unmatched junction bases numbered 5, after V lost 6 bases and J lost 2 bases. The CDR3 loop spans 15 amino acids. CDR3 in DNA: TGTGCCAGCAGCGTACAGGGGGCAGGCAATCAGCCCCAGCATTTT. Its protein product is CASSVQGAGNQPQHF.

Here the CDR3 reads CASSLTSVQGATEAFF. The DNA for the CDR3 is TGTGCCAGCAGCTTAACTTCGGTGCAGGGGGCGACTGAAGCTTTCTTT. The rearrangement joins TRBV7-3 to TRBJ1-1; 8 bases align to TRBD1. Germline CDR1 and CDR2: SGHTA and FQGTGA. This CDR3 is 16 amino acids long. V dropped 0 bases and J dropped 5; count of bases not matched to a gene: 8.

This chain uses TRBV5-1 with TRBJ2-7; 11 bases are shared with TRBD2. This CDR3 contains 14 residues. Germline values: CDR1 SGHRS, CDR2 YFSETQ. The ends lost 4 bases at V and 6 bases at J; junction bases unmatched: 6. The CDR3 DNA reads as TGCGCCAGCAGCGGGGGGACTAGCGGTCGCGAGCAGTACTTC. Translation: CASSGGTSGREQYF.

The rearrangement links TRBV10-2 to TRBJ1-5; 8 nucleotides align to TRBD1. The CDR3 has 15 residues. CDR1 and CDR2 (germline): WSHSY, SAAADI. V shed 2 bases, J shed 2 bases, and the junction held 2 bases outside the gene matches. Here the CDR3 reads CASSETGGGNQPQHF. For the CDR3, the DNA is TGCGCCAGCAGTGAGACAGGGGGGGGCAATCAGCCCCAGCATTTT.

The genes are TRBV6-5 and TRBJ1-2; 7 positions agree with TRBD1. The CDR3 is 15 amino acids. J lost 5 bases, V lost 4 bases, and 10 bases had no gene match. CDR1 is MNHEY, CDR2 SVGAGI, per germline. The chain's CDR3 is CASSSGQPGGYGYTF. DNA for the CDR3: TGTGCCAGCAGTTCCGGACAGCCAGGGGGTTATGGCTACACCTTC.

CDR3 sequence: CASSQVSPSGGSFSTDTQYF. The CDR3 DNA reads TGCGCCAGCAGCCAAGTATCGCCTAGCGGGGGGTCCTTTAGCACAGATACGCAGTATTTT. The rearrangement joins TRBV4-3 to TRBJ2-3; 11 bases agree with TRBD2. Germline CDR1 LGHNA, CDR2 YSLEER. This CDR3 comprises 20 residues. Losses at the gene ends were 1 base for V and 0 bases for J; bases not matched to a gene: 12.

The rearrangement uses TRBV19 and TRBJ2-2; 10 bases match TRBD1. CDR1 is LNHDA, CDR2 SQIVND, per germline (reference sequence). Trimming removed 5 bases from V and 6 bases from J; junction bases left unmatched: 9. The CDR3 consists of 16 residues. The CDR3 bases are TGTGCCAGTAGTTATATCCTCGGACAGGGGGCCGGGGAGCTGTTTTTT. It yields the protein CASSYILGQGAGELFF.

For the CDR3, the DNA is TGTGCCAGCAGCTTGGCTCCAGGGGGCGGCTATGGCTACACCTTC. Translation: CASSLAPGGGYGYTF. The V call is TRBV5-6, the J call TRBJ1-2, with 8 bases matching TRBD1. Unmatched junction bases numbered 5, after V lost 0 bases and J lost 4 bases. Germline lookup yields CDR1 SGHDT and CDR2 YYEEEE. CDR3 length: 15 residues.

The CDR3 nucleotides are TGCGCCAGCAGCTTCCTCCCCCGGACTAGCGGGCTCTACAATGAGCAGTTCTTC. Its translation is CASSFLPRTSGLYNEQFF. The chain carries TRBV5-1 and TRBJ2-1, with 11 bases identical to TRBD2. Germline lookup yields CDR1 SGHRS and CDR2 YFSETQ. The CDR3 consists of 18 residues. Unmatched junction bases numbered 10, after V lost 2 bases and J lost 3 bases.

The CDR3 bases are TGTGCCAGTAGAAGGGCGGGAGGACAAGAGACCCAGTACTTC. It codes for CASRRAGGQETQYF. The gene calls are TRBV19 and TRBJ2-5; TRBD2 aligns across 8 bases. The V segment lost 6 bases and the J segment 2 bases; nucleotides outside the gene matches: 5. CDR3 size: 14 residues. CDR1 is LNHDA and CDR2 is SQIVND in the germline V gene (reference sequence).

This chain joins TRBV12-5 and TRBJ2-7, with 11 positions matching TRBD2. The CDR3 consists of 14 residues. CDR1 LGHNT and CDR2 FRNRAP come from the germline V gene. V lost 5 bases and J lost 3; bases outside the gene matches: 3. Written as DNA, the CDR3 is TGTGCTAGTGGTCCGACTAGCGGGGTCTACGAGCAGTACTTC. Translated, it gives CASGPTSGVYEQYF.

This sequence joins TRBV28 and TRBJ2-7; 9 bases map to TRBD2. The CDR3 covers 14 residues. Per germline, CDR1 MDHEN and CDR2 SYDVKM. V was clipped by 3 bases and J by 7 bases; unmatched bases: 7. The CDR3 is CASSLGGRAGEQYF. The CDR3 DNA reads TGTGCCAGCAGTTTGGGCGGGAGGGCCGGAGAGCAGTACTTC.

The gene calls are TRBV14 and TRBJ1-4; no definite D call. The CDR3 length is 16 residues. Germline assignment: CDR1 SGHDN and CDR2 FVKESK. Trimming shortened V by 0 bases and J by 7 bases, and 15 bases separated the two germline ends. In DNA form, the CDR3 reads TGTGCCAGCAGCCAAGATCGGGGAATTTTTGGTGAAAAACTGTTTTTT. This codes for CASSQDRGIFGEKLFF. The full variable domain, in which reference TRBV14 and TRBJ1-4 provide the parts outside the CDR3, is EAGVTQFPSHSVIEKGQTVTLRCDPISGHDNLYWYRRVMGKEIKFLLHFVKESKQDESGMPNNRFLAERTGGTYSTLKVQPAELEDSGVYFCASSQDRGIFGEKLFFGSGTQLSVL.

This chain connects TRBV27 to TRBJ2-1; perhaps TRBD2 as D (6 bases). V lost 3 bases, J lost 0 bases, and 9 bases lay in between. Looked up from germline, CDR1 is MNHEY and CDR2 is SMNVEV (reference sequence). The CDR3 length is 15 residues. CDR3 nucleotide sequence: TGTGCCAGCAGTTTCGGGAGCCCCTCCTACAATGAGCAGTTCTTC. Translating it yields CASSFGSPSYNEQFF.

V is TRBV19 and J is TRBJ1-5; 8 bases fit TRBD1. Unmatched junction bases numbered 13, after V lost 0 bases and J lost 0 bases. The germline CDR1 and CDR2 sequences are LNHDA and SQIVND (reference sequence). This CDR3 has 20 residues. The CDR3 here is CASSIDRTGLIRYSNQPQHF. The CDR3 DNA reads as TGTGCCAGTAGTATAGATAGGACAGGGCTCATCCGCTATAGCAATCAGCCCCAGCATTTT.

This CDR3 reads CAWNVGGNTIYF. CDR3 DNA: TGTGCCTGGAACGTCGGGGGAAACACCATATATTTT. V is TRBV30 and J is TRBJ1-3, with D unresolved. The CDR3 length is 12 residues. CDR1 is GTSNPN and CDR2 is SVGIG in the germline V gene (reference sequence). V dropped 4 bases and J dropped 4 bases, with 8 bases sitting between them. The whole variable domain, filled in from reference TRBV30 and TRBJ1-3, reads SQTIHQWPATLVQPVGSPLSLECTVEGTSNPNLYWYRQAAGRGLQLLFYSVGIGQISSEVPQNLSASRPQDRQFILSSKKLLLSDSGFYLCAWNVGGNTIYFGEGSWLTVV.